Listed below are T cell receptor beta chains from one sample, sequenced in a study of blood T cell repertoires in COVID-19. Sequencing was performed with immunoSEQ multiplex PCR; in TCRdb, only in-frame clones are kept and a portion is missing. Among 170,000 or so clones listed, 75% to 90% were seen once. Sequenced: peripheral blood. The receptors derive from a middle-aged woman with COVID-19, enrolled during active disease. Both conserved end residues are part of each CDR3. D genes are given only for firm matches. Clone sizes are given selectively: once, few, many, or a class where the clone is expanded.

D gene	clone size	V gene	J gene	CDR3 DNA	CDR3 protein
NA	NA	TRBV29-1	TRBJ1-1	TGCAGCGTTCTTTTACCAGGCGCTGAAGCTTTCTTT	CSVLLPGAEAFF
NA	NA	TRBV28	TRBJ1-2	TGTGCCAGCAGTAGGGAGGGGCGATATGGCTACACCTTC	CASSREGRYGYTF
TRBD2	NA	TRBV14	TRBJ2-2	TGTGCCAGCAGCCAAGCGGGAGGGCCGACCGGGGAGCTGTTTTTT	CASSQAGGPTGELFF
NA	NA	TRBV11-2	TRBJ2-7	TGTGCCAGCAGCTCCGCCTACGAGCAGTACTTC	CASSSAYEQYF
NA	NA	TRBV28	TRBJ1-1	TGTGCCAGTTTCTCCAACACTGAAGCTTTCTTT	CASFSNTEAFF
NA	few	TRBV2	TRBJ1-5	TGTGCCAGCAGTGAATGGAGCGGAAGCAATCAGCCCCAGCATTTT	CASSEWSGSNQPQHF
TRBD1	NA	TRBV6-6	TRBJ1-5	TGTGCCAGCAGGACGGGACAGGGGCATCAGCCCCAGCATTTT	CASRTGQGHQPQHF
TRBD1	NA	TRBV11-3	TRBJ2-5	TGTGCCAGCAGCCAAACAGGGGGAAGAGAGACCCAGTACTTC	CASSQTGGRETQYF
NA	NA	TRBV27	TRBJ2-7	TGTGCCAGCAAATCACGCTACTACGAGCAGTACTTC	CASKSRYYEQYF
NA	once	TRBV6-1	TRBJ1-2	TGTGCCAGCAGTGAATCGGGAAACGACTATGGCTACACCTTC	CASSESGNDYGYTF
NA	once	TRBV21-1	TRBJ2-7	TGTGCCAGCAGCAGCTCCAGGGTGTGCACCTACGAGCAGTACTTC	CASSSSRVCTYEQYF
NA	NA	TRBV5-1	TRBJ1-1	TGCGCCAGCAGCTACTACAGGGTAGGGGACACTGAAGCTTTCTTT	CASSYYRVGDTEAFF
NA	NA	TRBV24-1	TRBJ1-5	TGTGCCACCAGTGATTTGGGCGGAAATCAGCCCCAGCATTTT	CATSDLGGNQPQHF
NA	NA	TRBV10-3	TRBJ2-3	TGTGCCATCAGCTCCACAGATACGCAGTATTTT	CAISSTDTQYF
TRBD1	NA	TRBV14	TRBJ2-7	TGTGCCAGCAGCCCGACAGGGTTCCGCTACGAGCAGTACTTC	CASSPTGFRYEQYF
NA	NA	TRBV2	TRBJ2-2	TGTGCCAGCATGGGGCAGCTAGCGAACACCGGGGAGCTGTTTTTT	CASMGQLANTGELFF
TRBD2	NA	TRBV27	TRBJ2-7	TGTGCCAGCAGTTCGCCTAGGACTAGCTCCTACGAGCAGTACTTC	CASSSPRTSSYEQYF
NA	once	TRBV19	TRBJ2-1	TGTGCCAGTAAAAGGCCACCCGGGAATGAGCAGTTCTTC	CASKRPPGNEQFF
TRBD2	NA	TRBV3-1/TRBV3-2	TRBJ2-1	TGTGCCAGCAGCCAAGAGGAGGAGACTAGCGGATACCTTGGCCAGTTCTTC	CASSQEEETSGYLGQFF
NA	few	TRBV15	TRBJ1-2	TGTGCCACCAGCAGAGATCTGGACAGCCCGTATGGCTACACCTTC	CATSRDLDSPYGYTF
NA	NA	TRBV2	TRBJ1-4	TGTGCCAGCAGGGGTGGAGCCCCAACTAATGAAAAACTGTTTTTT	CASRGGAPTNEKLFF
NA	NA	TRBV3-1/TRBV3-2	TRBJ2-7	TGTGCCAGCAGCCCCCTCGGCGGGGCGGCCTACGAGCAGTACTTC	CASSPLGGAAYEQYF
NA	NA	TRBV5-1	TRBJ1-1	TGCGCCAGCAGCTTGGTCGCAGGGAACACTGAAGCTTTCTTT	CASSLVAGNTEAFF
NA	NA	TRBV7-2	TRBJ1-3	TGTGCCAGCTCGGGGGGGCATGGAAACACCATATATTTT	CASSGGHGNTIYF
TRBD1	NA	TRBV6-5	TRBJ1-5	TGTGCCAGCAGGGGACAGGGTTCTTCCTATCAGCCCCAGCATTTT	CASRGQGSSYQPQHF
NA	once	TRBV29-1	TRBJ2-1	TGCAGCGTTAGGGGGGACAGTTACAATGAGCAGTTCTTC	CSVRGDSYNEQFF
NA	NA	TRBV3-1/TRBV3-2	TRBJ2-1	TGTGCCAGCAGCCAAGATATAATACAGGGGCGCCAGCGCGGGGATGAGCAGTTCTTC	CASSQDIIQGRQRGDEQFF
NA	NA	TRBV2	TRBJ2-7	TGTGCCAGCACCCCGGGGAGGTCCTACGAGCAGTACTTC	CASTPGRSYEQYF
NA	NA	TRBV7-3	TRBJ1-1	TGTGCCAGCAGCTTACGAGGGTTTACTGAAGCTTTCTTT	CASSLRGFTEAFF
TRBD1	NA	TRBV19	TRBJ2-3	TGTGCCAGTACCGGGACAGGTAGATGGGATACGCAGTATTTT	CASTGTGRWDTQYF
TRBD2	NA	TRBV5-1	TRBJ2-7	TGCGCCAGCAGCTTGGGGCTAGCGGGGGGCTACGAGCAGTACTTC	CASSLGLAGGYEQYF
TRBD1	NA	TRBV6-5	TRBJ1-2	TGTGCCAGCAGTTACCGACAGGGGACCTACTTC	CASSYRQGTYF
NA	NA	TRBV3-1/TRBV3-2	TRBJ1-1	TGTGCCAGCAGCCAAGATCGGGGGGGGGTCACTGAAGCTTTCTTT	CASSQDRGGVTEAFF
TRBD1	NA	TRBV29-1	TRBJ2-7	TGCAGCGTTGTCGATGGGGGACAGCGTTCCTACGAGCAGTACTTC	CSVVDGGQRSYEQYF
TRBD1	NA	TRBV19	TRBJ1-1	TGTGCCAGTAGCTCAGGGGGCGGCACTGAAGCTTTCTTT	CASSSGGGTEAFF
NA	NA	TRBV3-1/TRBV3-2	TRBJ1-3	TGTGCCAGCAGCCCGCGAGTACGCTCTGGAAACACCATATATTTT	CASSPRVRSGNTIYF
NA	once	TRBV28	TRBJ1-3	TGTGCCAGCAGTTTTGTACGGGTCTCTGGAAACACCATATATTTT	CASSFVRVSGNTIYF
NA	NA	TRBV7-9	TRBJ1-1	TGTGCCAGCAGCTTACAGGGTTTAGGCACTGAAGCTTTCTTT	CASSLQGLGTEAFF
NA	NA	TRBV14	TRBJ1-1	TGTGCCAGCAGCCAACAGGGAATCTGGGACACTGAAGCTTTCTTT	CASSQQGIWDTEAFF
NA	NA	TRBV5-1	TRBJ1-1	TGCGCCAGCAGCGACAAGTTGAACACTGAAGCTTTCTTT	CASSDKLNTEAFF
NA	NA	TRBV7-2	TRBJ1-2	TGTGCCAGCAGCTCGGACAGTCGATATAACTATGGCTACACCTTC	CASSSDSRYNYGYTF
NA	NA	TRBV7-3	TRBJ1-6	TGTGCCAGCAGCGAGTCCACGAGCCGTAGCTCCTATAATTCACCCCTCCACTTT	CASSESTSRSSYNSPLHF
NA	NA	TRBV7-9	TRBJ1-3	TGTGCCAGCAGCAAAGAAGAGAGCTCTGGAAACACCATATATTTT	CASSKEESSGNTIYF
NA	NA	TRBV24-1	TRBJ1-4	TGTGCCACCAGCGAAACGGGAATGGGTGAAAAACTGTTTTTT	CATSETGMGEKLFF
NA	few	TRBV5-1	TRBJ2-7	TGCGCCAGCAGCGTTATAACTAGATACGAGCAGTACTTC	CASSVITRYEQYF
NA	NA	TRBV19	TRBJ1-1	TGTGCCAGTAGTATGATTCAGGGGATGAACACTGAAGCTTTCTTT	CASSMIQGMNTEAFF
NA	NA	TRBV3-1/TRBV3-2	TRBJ1-5	TGTGCCAGCAGCCAATCAGGGCGGGACAATCAGCCCCAGCATTTT	CASSQSGRDNQPQHF
TRBD2	NA	TRBV5-1	TRBJ2-1	TGCGCCAGCAGCTTTCCTTCTGATAGCGGGAGTACCAATGAGCAGTTCTTC	CASSFPSDSGSTNEQFF
NA	NA	TRBV7-9	TRBJ1-1	TGTGCCAGCAGCTTCCCAGACTTGGGGGGGACTGAAGCTTTCTTT	CASSFPDLGGTEAFF
NA	once	TRBV12-3/TRBV12-4	TRBJ1-1	TGTGCCAGCAGTGCGCTTCTTGCTTTCTTT	CASSALLAFF